The 21 T cell receptor beta chains reported below all come from one sample, sequenced in a study of T cell repertoires in cytomegalovirus infection. TCRdb reprocessed the reads via MiXCR and lists one record per CDR3 protein. Altogether 200,000 to 300,000 distinct CDR3 sequences are present, around 9% being singletons, with the ten largest covering approximately 16%. Material for sequencing was PBMCs. The receptors originated from a human donor in good health (CMV status not recorded). Some clones in this sample may be carry-over from other donors' samples.

Of note for this clonotype: A much larger clone sits a single nucleotide away, making a read error possible. The chain is built from TRBV5-3 and TRBJ1-2; 8 bases map to TRBD1. TRBV5-3 is given ORF status, its function remaining uncertain. V lost 9 bases to trimming and J lost 8 bases; unmatched junction nucleotides: 15. The CDR3 has 14 amino acids. The CDR3 here is CANSLGQEEWGYTF. CDR3 nucleotides: TGTGCCAACAGCTTGGGACAGGAGGAATGGGGCTACACCTTC.

The chain is built from TRBV12-3 or TRBV12-4 and TRBJ1-2, with D hard to call. CDR3 length equals 14 residues. V lost 6 bases and J 8 bases, leaving 19 bases between the germline ends. The chain's CDR3 is CASRLLDGSGGYTF. DNA of the CDR3: TGTGCCAGCAGACTCTTGGACGGGTCTGGGGGCTACACCTTC.

A few counts support this clonotype. The chain couples TRBV19 to TRBJ2-2; unclear D gene. The CDR3 length is 12 residues. With 6 bases removed from V and 3 bases from J, the gap between germline ends came to 5 bases. From germline, CDR1 is LNHDA and CDR2 SQIVND (reference sequence). CDR3 sequence reads: CASRSDTGELFF. The CDR3 DNA reads TGTGCCAGTAGGTCAGACACCGGGGAGCTGTTTTTT.

This clonotype was seen ten or more times. This chain joins TRBV12-3 or TRBV12-4 and TRBJ1-6, with a possible D match to TRBD1 (5 bases). CDR3 size: 15 residues. Trimming stripped 7 bases from V and 10 bases from J, with 20 bases between. The DNA of the CDR3 is TGTGCCAGCACCTACTCTGGGGGGTTAGAATCACCCCTCCACTTT. Translated, it gives CASTYSGGLESPLHF.

In its sample, this clonotype was seen many times. The chain has TRBV7-6 and TRBJ2-7, with TRBD1 matching 7 bases. V gave up 3 bases and J gave up 2 bases; unmatched junction bases: 10. The CDR3 consists of 16 residues. Germline CDR1 SGHVS, CDR2 FNYEAQ. The CDR3: CASSFSPGQATYEQYF. In DNA, the CDR3 is TGTGCCAGCAGCTTCTCTCCCGGACAGGCGACCTACGAGCAGTACTTC.

This clonotype has at least ten counts. The chain links TRBV15 to TRBJ2-1; a possible D gene is TRBD2 (6 bases). The V and J ends lost 9 bases and 0 bases respectively, with 12 bases between them. Germline V lookup: CDR1 LNHNV, CDR2 YYDKDF (reference sequence). The CDR3 spans 14 residues. The CDR3 sequence: CATRLASSYNEQFF. CDR3 in DNA: TGTGCCACGAGGCTAGCGAGCTCCTACAATGAGCAGTTCTTC. Together with reference TRBV15 and TRBJ2-1, the CDR3 gives the full variable domain: DAMVIQNPRYQVTQFGKPVTLSCSQTLNHNVMYWYQQKSSQAPKLLFHYYDKDFNNEADTPDNFQSRRPNTSFCFLDIRSPGLGDTAMYLCATRLASSYNEQFFGPGTRLTVL.

The sample holds many counts of this clonotype. The genes are TRBV7-6 and TRBJ1-4, with a tentative D call TRBD1 (5 bases). V gave up 1 base and J gave up 4 bases, with 10 bases separating them. Germline V gene sequence: CDR1 SGHVS, CDR2 FNYEAQ. The CDR3 is made up of 15 amino acids. The CDR3 spells CASSLVGQLNEKLFF. CDR3 coding DNA: TGTGCCAGCAGCTTAGTGGGGCAACTTAATGAAAAACTGTTTTTT.

The table lists this clonotype with a few counts. The chain couples TRBV12-3 or TRBV12-4 to TRBJ2-5; D unclear. The CDR3 covers 10 residues. V shed 11 bases and J shed 2 bases, with 6 bases lying between them. The DNA of the CDR3 is TGTGCCTCGGCGCAAGAGACCCAGTACTTC. Its protein is CASAQETQYF.

This chain links TRBV14 with TRBJ1-1; D is uncertain. The CDR3 spans 14 residues. Germline V gene lookup returns CDR1 SGHDN and CDR2 FVKESK. V was cut by 0 bases and J by 1 base, with 6 bases left in between. The chain's CDR3 is CASSQDWGNTEAFF. The CDR3, as DNA: TGTGCCAGCAGCCAAGATTGGGGGAACACTGAAGCTTTCTTT.

This clonotype was detected only once. The gene calls are TRBV4-3 and TRBJ1-1; D might be TRBD1 (5 bases). The CDR3 has 15 residues. Germline CDR1 LGHNA, CDR2 YSLEER. Trimming took off 3 bases at V and 5 bases at J, with 16 bases between the two ends. CDR3 sequence (DNA): TGCGCCAGCAGCCAGGGACTTGTAGGGGATACTGAAGCTTTCTTT. This gives the protein CASSQGLVGDTEAFF.

Many counts were recorded for this clonotype. The J gene is TRBJ1-5, the V gene TRBV7-2; D call uncertain. Germline V gives CDR1 SGHTA, CDR2 FQGNSA. Trimming left V 5 bases short and J 6 bases short, with 20 bases between. This CDR3 contains 16 residues. CDR3 bases: TGTGCCAGCAGCCCTAGGGAGTTCCCAGGCGGTCAGCCCCAGCATTTT. It yields the protein CASSPREFPGGQPQHF.

This clonotype showed up many times. The chain combines TRBV7-2 with TRBJ2-7; D possibly corresponds to TRBD2 (7 bases). The CDR3 length is 15 residues. The germline gives CDR1 SGHTA, CDR2 FQGNSA. The ends were cut back, 7 bases at V and 7 bases at J, with 23 bases in the middle. Here the CDR3 reads CASTPRRGGPGEQYF. CDR3 in DNA: TGTGCCAGCACCCCCAGAAGGGGGGGGCCGGGAGAGCAGTACTTC.

This clonotype was counted only a few times. The V gene is TRBV2, the J gene TRBJ1-2; D ambiguous. V gave up 3 bases and J gave up 1 base, with 9 bases separating them. The germline V gene has CDR1 SNHLY and CDR2 FYNNEI. This CDR3 has 14 amino acids. In nucleotides, the CDR3 is TGTGCCAGCAGTGATTGGAGCAGTAACTATGGCTACACCTTC. This translates into CASSDWSSNYGYTF.

This clonotype has at least ten counts. The chain combines TRBV29-1 with TRBJ2-5; 7 nucleotides match TRBD1. Germline values: CDR1 SQVTM, CDR2 ANQGSEA. Unmatched junction bases numbered 9, after V lost 6 bases and J lost 2 bases. This CDR3 contains 14 residues. The CDR3 DNA sequence: TGCAGCGTGGGAATGGACAGGCGACAAGAGACCCAGTACTTC. Translating gives CSVGMDRRQETQYF.

This clonotype was counted at least ten times. The chain has TRBV6-2 or TRBV6-3 and TRBJ1-2, with D possibly being TRBD1 (5 bases). Deletions cut 0 bases from V and 0 bases from J, with 17 bases between. This CDR3 has 18 amino acids. Germline-derived CDR1 and CDR2 are MNHEY and SVGEGT. DNA for the CDR3: TGTGCCAGCAGTTACTCAGGGGCAGGAGCTCGAACTAACTATGGCTACACCTTC. Encoded protein: CASSYSGAGARTNYGYTF.

The rearrangement uses TRBV29-1 and TRBJ2-3; D might be TRBD2 (6 bases). Trimming pared 2 bases from V and 2 bases from J, leaving 11 bases between. The germline V gene has CDR1 SQVTM and CDR2 ANQGSEA. This CDR3 is built from 14 residues. In DNA form, the CDR3 reads TGCAGCGTTGAAAGCAGGACTACCACAGATACGCAGTATTTT. Its translation is CSVESRTTTDTQYF.

This clonotype has a count of ten or more. The rearrangement joins TRBV7-8 to TRBJ1-1, with 7 nucleotides matching TRBD1. The CDR3 is 15 residues long. Trimming cost V 5 bases and J 4 bases; bases outside gene matches: 10. Germline V gene data show CDR1 as SGHVS and CDR2 as FQNEAQ. CDR3 amino acids: CASSVTGARGTEAFF. The CDR3 nucleotides are TGTGCCAGCAGCGTAACAGGGGCTAGGGGCACTGAAGCTTTCTTT.

This chain links TRBV6-5 with TRBJ2-3, with D perhaps matching TRBD1 (6 bases). The V gene lost 0 bases and the J gene lost 6 bases, with 10 bases spanning the gap. The CDR3 has 14 amino acids. Germline V gives CDR1 MNHEY, CDR2 SVGAGI. The CDR3, as DNA: TGTGCCAGCAGTTACTCAGGGGGAGACGATACGCAGTATTTT. Its protein product is CASSYSGGDDTQYF.

This clonotype was seen repeatedly, ten times or more. This sequence joins TRBV6-5 and TRBJ2-1; 8 bases agree with TRBD2. The CDR3 runs 17 residues. CDR1 is MNHEY and CDR2 is SVGAGI in the germline V gene. The ends lost 2 bases at V and 0 bases at J; junction bases unmatched: 6. The CDR3 coding sequence is TGTGCCAGCAGTTACGGTCTAGCGGGCCCCTCCTACAATGAGCAGTTCTTC. The encoded protein is CASSYGLAGPSYNEQFF.

There are a few counts of this clonotype. The rearrangement uses TRBV2 and TRBJ2-1; the D call may be TRBD1 or TRBD2 (5 bases each). Germline CDR1 SNHLY, CDR2 FYNNEI. CDR3 length: 16 residues. Trimming removed 2 bases from V and 4 bases from J, with 15 bases in between. The CDR3 DNA is TGTGCCAGCAGTGAATTAGGGACCGCGCCGTACAATGAGCAGTTCTTC. Translating gives CASSELGTAPYNEQFF.

J is TRBJ1-3 and V is TRBV4-1; D gene ambiguous. This CDR3 contains 15 residues. The V end lost 3 bases, the J end lost 1 base, and 10 bases lay between the germline ends. Germline loops: CDR1 MGHRA, CDR2 YSYEKL. CDR3 protein: CASSHDVGSGNTIYF. The CDR3 DNA sequence: TGCGCCAGCAGCCACGACGTTGGTTCTGGAAACACCATATATTTT.